There are many counts of the clone carrying this T cell receptor (beta chain). The entry originates in a study of T cells in Graves' hyperthyroidism and ophthalmopathy. Stability of Graves' hyperthyroidism was defined as absent ophthalmopathy progression within 18 months. Aged 18 to 65, the patients had hyperthyroidism that was newly diagnosed and had lasted under 2 months. Investigators excluded patients with uncontrolled infection, other autoimmune disease, pregnancy or lactation. Trimming cost V 1 base and J 5 bases, with 12 bases left between them. The CDR3 sequence is 15 residues long. Germline V CDR1 and CDR2: SGHTA, FQGTGA. Researchers amplified the TCR beta CDR3 regions from RNA transcripts. TCR CDR3 regions were first amplified by RT-PCR with HTBI primers. TCRdb reanalysed the multiplex PCR reads using MiXCR and keeps one entry per CDR3 protein. Of approximately 560,000 distinct CDR3 sequences listed, approximately 14% were seen once; the top ten hold roughly 7.3%.

The receptor's source is a young woman with Graves' hyperthyroidism. This chain uses TRBV7-3 with TRBJ2-1; no reliable D call. What was sequenced was blood. CDR3 sequence: CASSLNGRPNNEQFF. In nucleotides, the CDR3 is TGTGCCAGCAGCTTAAATGGGCGGCCGAACAATGAGCAGTTCTTC.